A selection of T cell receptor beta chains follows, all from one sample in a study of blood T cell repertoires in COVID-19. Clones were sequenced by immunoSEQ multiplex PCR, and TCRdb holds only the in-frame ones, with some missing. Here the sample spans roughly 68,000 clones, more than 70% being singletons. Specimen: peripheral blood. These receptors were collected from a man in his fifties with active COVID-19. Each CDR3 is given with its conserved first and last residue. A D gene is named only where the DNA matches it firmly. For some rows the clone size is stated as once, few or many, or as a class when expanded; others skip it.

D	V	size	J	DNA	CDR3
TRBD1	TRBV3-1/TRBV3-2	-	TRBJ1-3	TGTGCCAGCAGCCCCTTGGCAGGGGGCAACACCATATATTTT	CASSPLAGGNTIYF
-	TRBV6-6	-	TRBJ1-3	TGTGCCAGCAGTTACAATGACAGAGCTGGAAACACCATATATTTT	CASSYNDRAGNTIYF
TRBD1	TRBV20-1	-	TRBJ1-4	TGCAGTGCTAGTCCACGGACAGGGGAGGAAAAACTGTTTTTT	CSASPRTGEEKLFF
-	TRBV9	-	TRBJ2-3	TGTGCCAGCAGCTCGGCGATTGGGTGGGCTCTAGATACGCAGTATTTT	CASSSAIGWALDTQYF
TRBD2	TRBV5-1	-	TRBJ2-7	TGCGCCAGCAGCTCCCGGGGGGGGAGCTACGAGCAGTACTTC	CASSSRGGSYEQYF
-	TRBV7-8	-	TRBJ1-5	TGTGCCAGCAGCTTAGGGCGGGATCAGCCCCAGCATTTT	CASSLGRDQPQHF
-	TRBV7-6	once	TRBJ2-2	TGTGCCAGCAGCCGGGACGGGGGTAACGGGGAGCTGTTTTTT	CASSRDGGNGELFF
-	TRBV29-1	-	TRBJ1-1	TGCAGCGGCGCAGGACAGATGAACACTGAAGCTTTCTTT	CSGAGQMNTEAFF
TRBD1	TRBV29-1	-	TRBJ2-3	TGCAGCGTTTACGGGGACAGGGGGCGGTTTACGCAGTATTTT	CSVYGDRGRFTQYF
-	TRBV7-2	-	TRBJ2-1	TGTGCCAGCAGCTTAGCGCGAGAGAATGAGCAGTTCTTC	CASSLARENEQFF
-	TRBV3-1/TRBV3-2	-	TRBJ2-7	TGTGCCAGCAGCCAACTCCGTGACAGTCAGGGCGAGCAGTACTTC	CASSQLRDSQGEQYF
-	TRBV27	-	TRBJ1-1	TGTGCCAGCAGTCCACAGGGAGGGTTGAACACTGAAGCTTTCTTT	CASSPQGGLNTEAFF
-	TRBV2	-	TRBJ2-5	TGTGCCAGCAGTGAAGTAGTTTGGGACTCCACAGATTTGACCCAGTACTTC	CASSEVVWDSTDLTQYF
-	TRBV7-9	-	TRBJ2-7	TGTGCCAGCAGCTTAGACCTAACCGAGCAGTACTTC	CASSLDLTEQYF
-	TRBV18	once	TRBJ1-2	TGTGCCAGCTCACCACAATCTTCCGGTGGCTACACCTTC	CASSPQSSGGYTF
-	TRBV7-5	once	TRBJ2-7	TGTGCCAGGGCGGAGGGGACCTACGAGCAGTACTTC	CARAEGTYEQYF
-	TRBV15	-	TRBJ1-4	TGTGCCACCAGCAGATCGCGAGGGAATAATGAAAAACTGTTTTTT	CATSRSRGNNEKLFF
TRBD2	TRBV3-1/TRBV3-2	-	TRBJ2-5	TGTGCCAGCAGCCACACCGGACTAGCGGGAGGTCAAGAGACCCAGTACTTC	CASSHTGLAGGQETQYF
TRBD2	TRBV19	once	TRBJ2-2	TGTGCCAGTAGTACCGGGGGGACTAGCGGGAGGGCAGGGAACACCGGGGAGCTGTTTTTT	CASSTGGTSGRAGNTGELFF
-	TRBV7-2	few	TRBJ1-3	TGTGCCAGCAGCTTAGTTTCGGGGGCTGGAAACACCATATATTTT	CASSLVSGAGNTIYF
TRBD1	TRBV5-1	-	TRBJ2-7	TGCGCCAGCAGCCCGGGGACAGGAACCTACGAGCAGTACTTC	CASSPGTGTYEQYF
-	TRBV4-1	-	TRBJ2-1	TGCGCCAGCAGCCAAGATCTACTAAATGAGCAGTTCTTC	CASSQDLLNEQFF